This entry features one T cell receptor beta chain sequence. Profiled with immunoSEQ multiplex PCR; TCRdb holds only in-frame clones, not every one. The data contain some 740,000 clones, almost 95% of them singletons. As defined, naive CD8 cells were CD45RO-negative and positively selected for CCR7, with terminally differentiated effector memory CD45RA+ cells excluded. The data derive from a study of shared clonotypes between healthy human individuals. Per the germline V gene, CDR1 is SGHNT and CDR2 is YYREEE (reference sequence). The CDR3 runs to 13 residues. This TCR was sampled from a man aged 30-40 years in good health. The sequenced material came from naive CD8+ T cells sorted from blood. This chain uses TRBV5-4 with TRBJ2-3, with D perhaps matching TRBD2 (6 bases). This chain's CDR3 is CATRREAPDTQYF. CDR3 DNA: TGTGCTACACGGCGGGAAGCCCCAGATACGCAGTATTTT. The variable domain in full, with the rest retrieved from reference TRBV5-4 and TRBJ2-3, is ETGVTQSPTHLIKTRGQQVTLRCSSQSGHNTVSWYQQALGQGPQFIFQYYREEENGRGNFPPRFSGLQFPNYSSELNVNALELDDSALYLCATRREAPDTQYFGPGTRLTVL.